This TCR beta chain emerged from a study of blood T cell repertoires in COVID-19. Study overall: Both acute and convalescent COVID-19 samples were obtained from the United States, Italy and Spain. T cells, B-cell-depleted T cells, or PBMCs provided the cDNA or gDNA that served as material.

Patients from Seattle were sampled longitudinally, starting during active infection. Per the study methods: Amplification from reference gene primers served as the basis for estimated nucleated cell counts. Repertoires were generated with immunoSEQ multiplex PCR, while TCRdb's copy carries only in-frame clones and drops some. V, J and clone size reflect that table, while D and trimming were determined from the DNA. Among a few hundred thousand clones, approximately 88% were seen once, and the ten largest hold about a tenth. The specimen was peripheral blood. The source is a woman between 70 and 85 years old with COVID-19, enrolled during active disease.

This CDR3 is CASRGEATGNTIYF. The CDR3 nucleotides read TGTGCCAGCAGGGGGGAGGCAACTGGAAACACCATATATTTT. The gene calls are TRBV6-5 and TRBJ1-3; tentatively, D is TRBD1 (5 bases). The germline gives CDR1 MNHEY, CDR2 SVGAGI. V dropped 6 bases and J dropped 2 bases, with 11 bases sitting between them. The CDR3 covers 14 residues.